These T cell receptor beta chains were read from a single sample in a study of cytomegalovirus exposure and HLA in healthy donors. Sequenced by immunoSEQ multiplex PCR; TCRdb stores in-frame clones only, minus some. The table shows 150,000 to 200,000 clones, with 75% to 90% occurring only once. The sample comprised PBMCs. Every receptor here comes from a man aged 25-45 years in good health and CMV-seropositive. The CDR3 runs from the conserved cysteine through the conserved F or W.

j_call v_call cdr3_aa
- TRBV9 CASSVDAVTYEQYF
TRBJ2-1 TRBV28 CASSPPLAGQGDEQFF
TRBJ1-2 TRBV19 CASTIGGYGYTF
TRBJ2-5 TRBV11-2 CASRLQETQYF
TRBJ1-2 TRBV29-1 CSVERPGNYGYTF
TRBJ2-7 TRBV29-1 CSATRDPENGIAVSYEQYF
TRBJ2-7 TRBV7-2 CASSYGRASYEQYF
TRBJ2-1 TRBV7-9 CASNKQRDGYNEQFF
TRBJ2-3 TRBV11-3 CASSPRQQGYTDTQYF
TRBJ2-3 TRBV6-4 CASSDQAGATDTQYF
TRBJ1-1 TRBV27 CASGVGAGAFLNTEAFF
TRBJ2-1 TRBV5-4 CASSLDATSGRANEQFF
TRBJ1-6 TRBV10-3 CAIRGQGSSPLHF
TRBJ2-7 TRBV29-1 CSVVVRYEQYF
TRBJ1-1 TRBV4-1 CASSPGGNGGNTEAFF
TRBJ2-1 TRBV6-5 CASSWSPLPPYNEQFF
TRBJ2-3 TRBV7-9 CASTRVLAGTFSTDTQYF